A selection of T cell receptor beta chains follows, all from one sample in a study of T-cell memory formation after mild COVID-19. TCRdb reanalysed the 5' RACE reads using MiXCR and keeps one entry per CDR3 protein. The data contain roughly 410,000 distinct CDR3 sequences, more than 20% of them singletons. Sequenced sample: PBMCs or a T cell subset sorted from them (not recorded which). The receptors here all came from an adult woman who had mild COVID-19 (a few samples of this study predate the infection). Cell type and time point are not known. CDR3s include the opening cysteine and the closing phenylalanine or tryptophan. The D gene is left open where the match is weak. Size is stated for part of the rows, as once, few or many counts, or as a class when the clone is expanded.

>TRBJ2-1|few|.|TRBV7-8
TGTGCCAGCATCCCTACCGCCGGAGACAATGAGCAGTTCTTC
CASIPTAGDNEQFF
>TRBJ2-1|.|.|TRBV6-2/TRBV6-3
TGTGCCAGCAGTTACTGGGGCAGGGGAGCTTCGGACACTGAGCAGTTCTTC
CASSYWGRGASDTEQFF
>TRBJ2-1|few|.|TRBV7-3
TGTGCCAGCAGCTCCCGACCAAGGTCCGGAAATGAGCAGTTCTTC
CASSSRPRSGNEQFF
>TRBJ2-1|.|TRBD2|TRBV30
TGTGCCTGGAAACTAGCGGGAGTTGGCGATGAGCAGTTCTTC
CAWKLAGVGDEQFF
>TRBJ2-7|.|TRBD1|TRBV30
TGTGCCTGGGGGACAGGGTACTCCTACGAGCAGTACTTC
CAWGTGYSYEQYF
>TRBJ2-1|.|.|TRBV4-1
TGCGCCAGCAGCCCTCTAGCAGGCTTCGGGTACAATGAGCAGTTCTTC
CASSPLAGFGYNEQFF
>TRBJ2-2|.|.|TRBV11-2
TGTGCCAGCAGCTTAGTGGTGTGGGAGCTGTTTTTT
CASSLVVWELFF
>TRBJ2-7|.|.|TRBV18
TGTGCCAGCTCATCGAGGACGGGGGAGCAGTACTTC
CASSSRTGEQYF
>TRBJ2-1|few|.|TRBV24-1
TGTGCCACCAGTGGGCACAGGGAGGTCGATGAGCAGTTCTTC
CATSGHREVDEQFF
>TRBJ2-1|many|TRBD2|TRBV30
TGTGCCTGGACAGTCGGGAGGGCCAATGAGCAGTTCTTC
CAWTVGRANEQFF
>TRBJ2-1|.|TRBD1|TRBV18
TGTGCCAGCTCACCGCGGACAGGGACCTACAATGAGCAGTTCTTC
CASSPRTGTYNEQFF
>TRBJ1-3|.|.|TRBV10-3
TGTGCCATCAGTGAGTTCGGGACAATTGGAAACACCATATATTTT
CAISEFGTIGNTIYF
>TRBJ2-7|few|TRBD2|TRBV5-1
TGCGCCAGCAGCTTGGATCTAGCGGGGGCACCGCTCTCCTACGAGCAGTACTTC
CASSLDLAGAPLSYEQYF